The rows below give T cell receptor beta chains drawn from one sample of a study of blood T cells in healthy people across ages. From the 5' RACE reads, TCRdb called clonotypes with MiXCR, one entry per CDR3 protein. This table holds over 1,200,000 distinct CDR3 sequences, approximately 60% found once. The sample consisted of blood. The receptors were sampled from a man younger than 35 in good health. The CDR3 runs from the conserved cysteine through the conserved F or W. Each record gives: J gene, D gene, clone size, V gene, CDR3 DNA, CDR3 protein. The D gene is left open where the match is weak. The size field is filled for only some rows; it gives once, few, many or a size class.

TRBJ2-7 | . | . | TRBV27 | TGTGCCAGCAGTTTTACTAATGCCTACGAGCAGTACTTC | CASSFTNAYEQYF
TRBJ1-2 | . | . | TRBV29-1 | TGCAGCGTTGTGGGGTCGGATTCAGCCAACTATGGCTACACCTTC | CSVVGSDSANYGYTF
TRBJ2-3 | TRBD2 | . | TRBV3-1 | TGTGCCAGCAGCCCTCTAGCGGGAGAATGGGCAGATACGCAGTATTTT | CASSPLAGEWADTQYF
TRBJ1-2 | . | once | TRBV6-5 | TGTGCCAGCAGGAGTATAGCAGGCCAGGGAGGCTACACCTTC | CASRSIAGQGGYTF
TRBJ2-3 | . | . | TRBV6-2/TRBV6-3 | TGTGCCAGCAGACCCTCCCCTGGACGAGCGTACACAGATACGCAGTATTTT | CASRPSPGRAYTDTQYF
TRBJ1-1 | . | . | TRBV7-9 | TGTGCCAGCAGCGTATTCGGGAACACTGAAGCTTTCTTT | CASSVFGNTEAFF
TRBJ2-1 | . | . | TRBV4-1 | TGCGCCAGCAGCCAACTCAGGGACTACAATGAGCAGTTCTTC | CASSQLRDYNEQFF
TRBJ2-1 | TRBD1 | once | TRBV20-1 | TGCAGTGCCGTGGACAGGGACGCCTACAATGAGCAGTTCTTC | CSAVDRDAYNEQFF
TRBJ1-1 | . | once | TRBV5-6 | TGTGCCAGCAGCTTGGGATGGGTCATGAACACTGAAGCTTTCTTT | CASSLGWVMNTEAFF
TRBJ2-1 | . | . | TRBV10-3 | TGTGCCTCAACAAGGGCCAGAGAAGAGACCCAGTTCTTC | CASTRAREETQFF
TRBJ1-2 | . | few | TRBV6-5 | TGTGCCAGCAGTTACTCCCAGGGTGAAATGAGTGGCTACACCTTC | CASSYSQGEMSGYTF
TRBJ2-7 | . | . | TRBV7-2 | TGTGCCAGCAGCTTACTATCCAGGGGCTACGAGCAGTACTTC | CASSLLSRGYEQYF
TRBJ2-7 | . | . | TRBV20-1 | TGCAGTGCTCCCCGTGAGGAGGCCATCGTGTTTTACGAGCAGTACTTC | CSAPREEAIVFYEQYF
TRBJ1-1 | . | . | TRBV12-3/TRBV12-4 | TGTGCCAGCAGTTTCTCCGCGGGCTTCACTGAAGCTTTCTTT | CASSFSAGFTEAFF
TRBJ1-6 | . | . | TRBV4-1 | TGCGCCAGCAGCTCTCGACTCGATTCACCCCTCCACTTT | CASSSRLDSPLHF
TRBJ1-2 | TRBD1 | few | TRBV28 | TGTGCCAGCAGTTTGAGACAGGGGCGCGGTGGCTACACCTTC | CASSLRQGRGGYTF
TRBJ1-4 | . | . | TRBV7-2 | TGTGCCAGCAGCGCTAGAGGGGCAAATGAAAAACTGTTTTTT | CASSARGANEKLFF
TRBJ1-4 | TRBD1 | . | TRBV20-1 | TGCAGTGCTAGGGAGGGGGCGCGGGAACTGTTTTTT | CSAREGARELFF
TRBJ1-2 | . | . | TRBV5-1 | TGCGCCAGCAGCTACGAAGGATCCTATGGCTACACCTTC | CASSYEGSYGYTF
TRBJ1-1 | . | . | TRBV20-1 | TGCAGCGCTCCTCAGGGGAGGGAAGCTTTCTTT | CSAPQGREAFF
TRBJ2-2 | . | many | TRBV12-3/TRBV12-4 | TGTGCCAGCAGTTTAGACACCGGGGAGCTGTTTTTT | CASSLDTGELFF